A selection of T cell receptor beta chains follows, all from one sample in a study of blood T cell repertoires in COVID-19. Sequencing was performed with immunoSEQ multiplex PCR; in TCRdb, only in-frame clones are kept and a portion is missing. The table includes about 360,000 clones, more than 65% detected once. Sequenced input: peripheral blood. The receptors shown here come from a human donor with acute or convalescent COVID-19. The donor label of this sample is uncertain. The CDR3 runs from the conserved cysteine through the conserved F or W. The order of the fields is V gene, CDR3 protein.

>TRBV11-2
CASSPRTGSYEQYF
>TRBV29-1
CSVPTGVLYNEQFF
>TRBV5-5
CASSLEPAGGYGYTF
>TRBV18
CASSPPQGMRTEAFF
>TRBV11-3
CASSLNRAAGELFF
>TRBV19
CASSRTGTGIAKNIQYF
>TRBV11-2
CASSLNSLSGNTIYF
>TRBV5-1
CASSASGTSNYGYTF
>TRBV28
CASSDRVYEQYF
>TRBV4-1
CASSQNPGRSYEQYF
>TRBV20-1
CSASGGLWNQPQHF
>TRBV6-6
CASSYSTGTGGSPLHF
>TRBV18
CASSLQDGVGEKLFF
>TRBV18
CASSPDRASAFF
>TRBV7-9
CASSSTSYEQYF
>TRBV4-1
CASSRQGTTQKGEQFF
>TRBV7-8
CASSLVRAGVDTQYF
>TRBV18
CASSPPAGARYEQYF
>TRBV28
CASSTGTGTYEQYF
>TRBV2
CASEGQNTEAFF
>TRBV4-1
CASSQITGTGDEKLFF
>TRBV2
CASSEFLNSPLHF
>TRBV5-1
CASSTGGGNTEAFF
>TRBV28
CASSRARQGSNQPQHF
>TRBV7-2
CASSLSSSSYSNQPQHF
>TRBV2
CASRYQGNKNTEAFF
>TRBV5-4
CASSLVGGDRSNGYTF
>TRBV20-1
CSASFRTGDSTEAFF
>TRBV5-1
CASSFGLAGGLGEQFF
>TRBV18
CASSLIASNQPQHF